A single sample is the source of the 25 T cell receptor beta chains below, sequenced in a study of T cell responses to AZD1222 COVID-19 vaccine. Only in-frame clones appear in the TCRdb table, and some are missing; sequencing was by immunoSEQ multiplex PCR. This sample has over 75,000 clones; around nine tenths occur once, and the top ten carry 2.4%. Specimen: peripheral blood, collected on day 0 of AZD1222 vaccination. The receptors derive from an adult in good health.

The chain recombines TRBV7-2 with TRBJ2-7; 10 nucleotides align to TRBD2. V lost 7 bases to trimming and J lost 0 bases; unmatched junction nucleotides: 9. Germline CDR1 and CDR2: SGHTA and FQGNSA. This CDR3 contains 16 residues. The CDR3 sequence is CASTGLAVLSSYEQYF. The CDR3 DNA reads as TGTGCCAGCACCGGACTAGCGGTGTTAAGCTCCTACGAGCAGTACTTC.

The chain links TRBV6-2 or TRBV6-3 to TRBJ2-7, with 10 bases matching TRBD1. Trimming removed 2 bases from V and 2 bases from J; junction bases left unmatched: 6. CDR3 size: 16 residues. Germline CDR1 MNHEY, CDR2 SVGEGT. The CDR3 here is CASSYRPGQGTYEQYF. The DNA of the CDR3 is TGTGCCAGCAGTTACCGTCCGGGACAGGGGACCTACGAGCAGTACTTC.

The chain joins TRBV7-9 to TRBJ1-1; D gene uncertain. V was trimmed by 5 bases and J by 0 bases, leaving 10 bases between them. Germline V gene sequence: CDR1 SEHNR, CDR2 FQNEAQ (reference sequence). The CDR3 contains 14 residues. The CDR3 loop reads CASSPSGLNTEAFF. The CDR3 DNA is TGTGCCAGCAGCCCGTCAGGTTTGAACACTGAAGCTTTCTTT.

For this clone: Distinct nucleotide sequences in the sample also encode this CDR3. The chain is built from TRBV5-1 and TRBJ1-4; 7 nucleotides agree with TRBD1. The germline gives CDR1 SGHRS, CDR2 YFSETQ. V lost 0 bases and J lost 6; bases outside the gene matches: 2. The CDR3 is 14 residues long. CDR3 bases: TGCGCCAGCAGCTTGGCAGGGGGTGATGAAAAACTGTTTTTT. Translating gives CASSLAGGDEKLFF.

The CDR3 region is CASSLPRTAAEQFF. DNA of the CDR3: TGTGCCAGCAGCTTGCCGCGGACGGCGGCTGAGCAGTTCTTC. The chain has TRBV5-4 and TRBJ2-1; no firm D call. The CDR3 has 14 amino acids. V lost 1 base and J 9 bases, leaving 14 bases between the germline ends. The germline gives CDR1 SGHNT, CDR2 YYREEE (reference sequence).

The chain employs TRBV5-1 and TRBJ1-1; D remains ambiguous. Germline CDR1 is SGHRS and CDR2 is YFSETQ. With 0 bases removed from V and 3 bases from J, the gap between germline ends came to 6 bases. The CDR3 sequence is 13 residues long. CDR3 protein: CASSLEMYTEAFF. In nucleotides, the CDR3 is TGCGCCAGCAGCTTGGAAATGTACACTGAAGCTTTCTTT. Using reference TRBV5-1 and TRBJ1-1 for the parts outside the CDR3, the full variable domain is KAGVTQTPRYLIKTRGQQVTLSCSPISGHRSVSWYQQTPGQGLQFLFEYFSETQRNKGNFPGRFSGRQFSNSRSEMNVSTLELGDSALYLCASSLEMYTEAFFGQGTRLTVV.

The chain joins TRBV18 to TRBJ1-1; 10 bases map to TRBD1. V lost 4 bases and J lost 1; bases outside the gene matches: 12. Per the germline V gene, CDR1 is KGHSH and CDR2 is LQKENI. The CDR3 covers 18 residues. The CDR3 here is CASSRDSLTGGSNTEAFF. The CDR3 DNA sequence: TGTGCCAGCTCACGCGATTCCCTGACAGGGGGCTCGAACACTGAAGCTTTCTTT.

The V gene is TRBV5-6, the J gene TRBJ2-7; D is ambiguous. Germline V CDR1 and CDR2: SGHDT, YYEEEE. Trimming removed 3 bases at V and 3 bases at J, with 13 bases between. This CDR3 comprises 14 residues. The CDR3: CASSSRAGRYEQYF. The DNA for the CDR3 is TGTGCCAGCAGCTCACGGGCCGGACGCTACGAGCAGTACTTC. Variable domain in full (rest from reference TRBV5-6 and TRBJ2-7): DAGVTQSPTHLIKTRGQQVTLRCSPKSGHDTVSWYQQALGQGPQFIFQYYEEEERQRGNFPDRFSGHQFPNYSSELNVNALLLGDSALYLCASSSRAGRYEQYFGPGTRLTVT.

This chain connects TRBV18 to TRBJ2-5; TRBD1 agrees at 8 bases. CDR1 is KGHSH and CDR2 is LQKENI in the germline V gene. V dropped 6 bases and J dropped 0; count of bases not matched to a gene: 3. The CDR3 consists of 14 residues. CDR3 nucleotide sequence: TGTGCCAGCTCGAAGACAGGGGACCAAGAGACCCAGTACTTC. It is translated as CASSKTGDQETQYF.

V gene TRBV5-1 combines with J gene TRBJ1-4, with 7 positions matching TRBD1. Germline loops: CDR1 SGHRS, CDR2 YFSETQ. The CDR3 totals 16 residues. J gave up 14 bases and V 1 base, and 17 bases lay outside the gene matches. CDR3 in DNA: TGCGCCAGCAGCTTGACAGGGGAGCTGGAGTCGAATCGGCTGTTTTTT. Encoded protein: CASSLTGELESNRLFF.

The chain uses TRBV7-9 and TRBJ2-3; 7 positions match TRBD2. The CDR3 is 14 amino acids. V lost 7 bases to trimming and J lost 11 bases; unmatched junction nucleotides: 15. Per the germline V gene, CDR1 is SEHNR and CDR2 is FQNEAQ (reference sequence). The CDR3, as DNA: TGTGCCAGCACCCCCAGGCGGGGAGGGTCGGGGCAGTATTTT. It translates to CASTPRRGGSGQYF. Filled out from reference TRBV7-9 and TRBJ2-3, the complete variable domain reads DTGVSQNPRHKITKRGQNVTFRCDPISEHNRLYWYRQTLGQGPEFLTYFQNEAQLEKSRLLSDRFSAERPKGSFSTLEIQRTEQGDSAMYLCASTPRRGGSGQYFGPGTRLTVL.

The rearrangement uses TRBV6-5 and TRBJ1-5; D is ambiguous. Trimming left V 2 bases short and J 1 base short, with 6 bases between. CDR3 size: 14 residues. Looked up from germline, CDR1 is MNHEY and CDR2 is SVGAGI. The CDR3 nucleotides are TGTGCCAGCAGTTACGGGCAGAGCAATCAGCCCCAGCATTTT. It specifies CASSYGQSNQPQHF.

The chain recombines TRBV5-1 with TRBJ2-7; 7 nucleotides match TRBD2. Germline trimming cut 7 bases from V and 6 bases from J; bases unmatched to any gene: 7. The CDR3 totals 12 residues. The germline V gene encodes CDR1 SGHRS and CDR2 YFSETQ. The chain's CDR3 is CASRREYSEQYF. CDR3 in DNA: TGCGCCAGCCGGCGGGAGTACTCCGAGCAGTACTTC.

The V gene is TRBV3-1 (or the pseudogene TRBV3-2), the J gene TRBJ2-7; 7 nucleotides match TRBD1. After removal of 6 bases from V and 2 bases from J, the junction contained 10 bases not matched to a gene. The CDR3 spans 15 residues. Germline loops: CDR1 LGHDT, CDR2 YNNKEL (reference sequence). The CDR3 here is CASRQTGTVAYEQYF. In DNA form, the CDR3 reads TGTGCCAGCAGACAGACCGGGACAGTAGCCTACGAGCAGTACTTC.

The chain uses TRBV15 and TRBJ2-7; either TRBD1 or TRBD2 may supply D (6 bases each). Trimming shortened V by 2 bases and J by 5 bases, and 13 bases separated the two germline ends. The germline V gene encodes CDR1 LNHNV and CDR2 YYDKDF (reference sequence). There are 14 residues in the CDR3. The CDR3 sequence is CATSRFTGANEQYF. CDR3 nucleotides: TGTGCCACCAGCAGATTTACGGGGGCCAACGAGCAGTACTTC.

CDR3 nucleotides: TGTGCCAGCAGTAACCAACGGCTAGTTAGCACAGATACGCAGTATTTT. This gives the protein CASSNQRLVSTDTQYF. This chain links TRBV2 with TRBJ2-3; no clear D gene. CDR1 is SNHLY and CDR2 is FYNNEI in the germline V gene. The V end was cut by 5 bases, the J end by 0 bases, with 15 bases between. The CDR3 has 16 amino acids.

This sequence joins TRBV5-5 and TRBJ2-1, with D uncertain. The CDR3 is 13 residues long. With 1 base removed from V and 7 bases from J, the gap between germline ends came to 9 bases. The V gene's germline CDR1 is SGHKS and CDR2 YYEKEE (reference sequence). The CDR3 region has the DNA TGTGCCAGCAGCTTGACAGAGTTGAATGAGCAGTTCTTC. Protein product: CASSLTELNEQFF.

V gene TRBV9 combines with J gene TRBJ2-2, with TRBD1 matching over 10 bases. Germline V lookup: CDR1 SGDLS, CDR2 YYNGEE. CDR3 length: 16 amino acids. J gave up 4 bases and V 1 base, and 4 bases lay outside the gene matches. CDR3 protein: CASSVRDRGLTGELFF. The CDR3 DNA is TGTGCCAGCAGCGTAAGGGACAGGGGCCTCACCGGGGAGCTGTTTTTT.

CDR3 bases: TGTGCCAGCAGACGAGTCGGAGGGGAGCAGTTCTTC. Residues: CASRRVGGEQFF. The rearrangement links TRBV7-2 to TRBJ2-1; D may be TRBD2 (6 bases). V lost 6 bases and J lost 10, with 13 bases in between. Per germline, CDR1 SGHTA and CDR2 FQGNSA. There are 12 residues in the CDR3.

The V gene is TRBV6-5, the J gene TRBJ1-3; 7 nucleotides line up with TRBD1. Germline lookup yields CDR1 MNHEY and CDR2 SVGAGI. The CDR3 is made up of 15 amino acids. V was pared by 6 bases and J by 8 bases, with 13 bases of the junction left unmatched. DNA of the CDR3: TGTGCCAGCAGATCCACGGACAGGTTGAGGGACACCATATATTTT. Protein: CASRSTDRLRDTIYF.

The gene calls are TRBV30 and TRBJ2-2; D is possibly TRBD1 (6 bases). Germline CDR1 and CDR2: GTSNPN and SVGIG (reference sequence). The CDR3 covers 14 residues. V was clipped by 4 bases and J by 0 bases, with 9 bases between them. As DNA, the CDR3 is TGTGCCTGGACCAGGGGACCGAACACCGGGGAGCTGTTTTTT. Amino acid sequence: CAWTRGPNTGELFF. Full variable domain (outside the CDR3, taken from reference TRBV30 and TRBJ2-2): SQTIHQWPATLVQPVGSPLSLECTVEGTSNPNLYWYRQAAGRGLQLLFYSVGIGQISSEVPQNLSASRPQDRQFILSSKKLLLSDSGFYLCAWTRGPNTGELFFGEGSRLTVL.

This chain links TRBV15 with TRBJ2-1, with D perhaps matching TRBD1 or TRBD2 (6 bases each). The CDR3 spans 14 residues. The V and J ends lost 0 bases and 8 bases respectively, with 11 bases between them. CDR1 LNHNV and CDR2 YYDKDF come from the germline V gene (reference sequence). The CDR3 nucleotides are TGTGCCACCAGCAGAGAGTCGGGGGCCGATGAGCAGTTCTTC. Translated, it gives CATSRESGADEQFF.

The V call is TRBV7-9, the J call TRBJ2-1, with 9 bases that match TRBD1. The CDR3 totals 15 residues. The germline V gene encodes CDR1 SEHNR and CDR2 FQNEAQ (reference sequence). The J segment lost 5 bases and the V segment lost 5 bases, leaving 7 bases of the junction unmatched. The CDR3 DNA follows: TGTGCCAGCAGCCTTGGGACAGGGCGAGACAATGAGCAGTTCTTC. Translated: CASSLGTGRDNEQFF.

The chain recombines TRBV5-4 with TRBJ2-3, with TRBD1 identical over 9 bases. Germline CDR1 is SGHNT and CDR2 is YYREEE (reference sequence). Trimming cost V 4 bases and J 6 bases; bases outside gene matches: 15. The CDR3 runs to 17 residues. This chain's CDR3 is CASSGGSLLGQGDTQYF. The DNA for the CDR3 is TGTGCCAGCAGCGGCGGATCCCTTCTAGGACAGGGGGATACGCAGTATTTT.

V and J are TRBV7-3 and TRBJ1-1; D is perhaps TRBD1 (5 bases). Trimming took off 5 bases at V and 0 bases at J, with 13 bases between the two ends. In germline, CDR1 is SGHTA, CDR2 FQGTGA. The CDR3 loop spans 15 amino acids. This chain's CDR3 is CASSLTTVVNTEAFF. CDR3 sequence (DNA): TGTGCCAGCAGCCTGACGACAGTCGTGAACACTGAAGCTTTCTTT.